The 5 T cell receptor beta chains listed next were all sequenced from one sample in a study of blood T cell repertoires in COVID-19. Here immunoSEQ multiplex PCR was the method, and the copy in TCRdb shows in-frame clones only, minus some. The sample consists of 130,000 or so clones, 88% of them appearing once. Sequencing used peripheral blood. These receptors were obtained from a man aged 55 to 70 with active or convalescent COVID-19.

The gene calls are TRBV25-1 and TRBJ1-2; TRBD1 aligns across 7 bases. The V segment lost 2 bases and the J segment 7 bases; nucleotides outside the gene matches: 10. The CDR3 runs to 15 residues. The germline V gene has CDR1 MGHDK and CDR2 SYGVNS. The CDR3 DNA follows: TGTGCCAGCAGTGAAGCGGACAGGAACTTTTTTGGCTACACCTTC. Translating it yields CASSEADRNFFGYTF.

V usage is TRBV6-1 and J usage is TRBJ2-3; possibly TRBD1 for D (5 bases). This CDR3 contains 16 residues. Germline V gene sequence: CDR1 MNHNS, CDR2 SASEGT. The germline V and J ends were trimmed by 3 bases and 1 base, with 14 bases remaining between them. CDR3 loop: CASSDGRVRGTDTQYF. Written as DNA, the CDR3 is TGTGCCAGCAGTGATGGCAGGGTAAGGGGCACAGATACGCAGTATTTT.

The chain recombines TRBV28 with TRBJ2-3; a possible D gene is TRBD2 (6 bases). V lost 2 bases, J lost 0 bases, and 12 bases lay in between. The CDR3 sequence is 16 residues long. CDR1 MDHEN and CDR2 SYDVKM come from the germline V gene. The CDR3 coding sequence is TGTGCCAGCAGTTTACTGCGGGGCTTCAGCACAGATACGCAGTATTTT. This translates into CASSLLRGFSTDTQYF.

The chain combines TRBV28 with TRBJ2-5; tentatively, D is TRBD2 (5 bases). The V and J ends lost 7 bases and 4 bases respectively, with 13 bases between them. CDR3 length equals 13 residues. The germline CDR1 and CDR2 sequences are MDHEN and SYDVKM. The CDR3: CASKYPSGETQYF. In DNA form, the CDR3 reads TGTGCCAGCAAGTACCCCAGCGGAGAGACCCAGTACTTC.

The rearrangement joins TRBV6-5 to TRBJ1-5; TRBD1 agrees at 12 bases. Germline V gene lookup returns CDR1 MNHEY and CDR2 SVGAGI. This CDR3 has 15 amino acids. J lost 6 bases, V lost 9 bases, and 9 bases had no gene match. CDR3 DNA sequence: TGTGCCAGTGCTAGGGGGGACAGGGGGCTTCAGCCCCAGCATTTT. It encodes CASARGDRGLQPQHF.